Given below is one T cell receptor (beta chain) in context. V was pared by 3 bases and J by 6 bases, with 10 bases between. Germline CDR1 reads SGDLS; CDR2 reads YYNGEE. This CDR3 is built from 13 residues. Generated by immunoSEQ multiplex PCR, the TCRdb table keeps only in-frame clones and is missing some. In the table there are over 80,000 clones, 90% to 95% of which are singletons. The sample originates from a study of control samples from healthy donors and cancer patients. The source of this sequence is a young man in good health. V usage is TRBV9 and J usage is TRBJ2-1; no clear D gene. Sequencing was performed on blood. In DNA form, the CDR3 reads TGTGCCAGCAGCGGCCTAATAGTCAATGAGCAGTTCTTC. Translating gives CASSGLIVNEQFF.